The 8 T cell receptor beta chains below were found in one sample sequenced in a study of blood T cell repertoires in COVID-19. Some clones are missing from TCRdb's copy, which holds only in-frame ones; the method was immunoSEQ multiplex PCR. Found here are approximately 150,000 clones, roughly 93% of them singletons; the top ten hold approximately 5%. The specimen was peripheral blood. Receptors were obtained from a man aged 18-30 years with COVID-19, enrolled during active disease.

V gene TRBV27 combines with J gene TRBJ2-1, with D perhaps TRBD2 (5 bases). Germline CDR1 MNHEY, CDR2 SMNVEV (reference sequence). The V end lost 6 bases, the J end lost 14 bases, and 14 bases lay between the germline ends. The length of the CDR3 is 11 residues. In DNA form, the CDR3 reads TGTGCCAGCAGGTCAAGGTTTAGCGAGTTCTTC. This sequence encodes CASRSRFSEFF.

The gene calls are TRBV7-6 and TRBJ2-2; unclear D gene. Trimming left V 5 bases short and J 3 bases short, with 16 bases between. This CDR3 spans 16 amino acids. Germline loops: CDR1 SGHVS, CDR2 FNYEAQ. DNA of the CDR3: TGTGCCAGCAGCCCCGCCTCCCTTCGGGACACCGGGGAGCTGTTTTTT. This codes for CASSPASLRDTGELFF.

The CDR3 protein is CASSSGSHEQYF. DNA for the CDR3: TGTGCCAGCAGTTCAGGGTCCCACGAGCAGTACTTC. The chain carries TRBV6-5 and TRBJ2-7; perhaps TRBD1 as D (5 bases). Between the trimmed V and J ends, which lost 4 bases and 5 bases, there was a span of 9 bases. The CDR3 length is 12 residues. Germline values: CDR1 MNHEY, CDR2 SVGAGI.

On this clone itself: At one end, the junction sequence differs from germline, possibly due to a read error. The V gene is TRBV4-1, the J gene TRBJ1-4, with TRBD1 identical over 7 bases. Germline V CDR1 and CDR2: MGHRA, YSYEKL. This CDR3 region has 15 residues. CDR3 nucleotides: TGCGCCAGCAGCCAACGGGGACAGCCCAATGAAAAACTGCTTTTT. Amino acid sequence: CASSQRGQPNEKLLF.

CDR3 sequence: CASSLGPRTQYF. CDR3 sequence (DNA): TGTGCCAGCAGCTTGGGCCCCCGTACGCAGTATTTT. This chain uses TRBV7-2 with TRBJ2-3; D unclear. The CDR3 covers 12 residues. Germline loops: CDR1 SGHTA, CDR2 FQGNSA. Trimming pared 3 bases from V and 8 bases from J, leaving 9 bases between.

This chain joins TRBV27 and TRBJ1-2; weak D call: TRBD1 (6 bases). CDR1 is MNHEY, CDR2 SMNVEV, per germline (reference sequence). The CDR3 spans 11 residues. V lost 4 bases, J lost 7 bases, and 7 bases lay in between. The CDR3 protein is CASSSGVGYTF. The DNA for the CDR3 is TGTGCCAGCAGTTCAGGGGTTGGCTACACCTTC.

The chain has TRBV5-4 and TRBJ2-7; 8 bases are a match to TRBD2. This CDR3 has 15 amino acids. With V trimmed by 4 bases and J by 2 bases, 8 bases remained unmatched. Looked up from germline, CDR1 is SGHNT and CDR2 is YYREEE (reference sequence). Here the CDR3 DNA reads TGTGCCAGCAGCCTGGGGCTCGGGAGGGCCTACGAGCAGTACTTC. Its protein is CASSLGLGRAYEQYF.

This clone was found once. CDR3 sequence reads: CAWSPGEGLAFYGYTF. CDR3 coding DNA: TGTGCCTGGAGCCCCGGGGAGGGGCTGGCTTTCTATGGCTACACCTTC. The V call is TRBV30, the J call TRBJ1-2; possible D gene TRBD1, 5 bases. Trimming cost V 3 bases and J 4 bases, with 21 bases left between them. This CDR3 is built from 16 residues. Germline CDR1 reads GTSNPN; CDR2 reads SVGIG (reference sequence).